This T cell receptor beta chain originates from a study of OX40 agonist ivuxolimab in advanced cancers. As for the study in general: Patients received ivuxolimab, an agonistic anti-OX40 (CD134) antibody.

CDR3 length equals 16 residues. CDR1 and CDR2 from the germline V gene are SGHVS and FNYEAQ. V lost 3 bases and J 5 bases, leaving 19 bases between the germline ends. Concerning this clone: Its antigen is not identified.

Clones were sequenced by immunoSEQ multiplex PCR, and TCRdb holds only the in-frame ones, with some missing. The sample consists of some 42,000 clones, around 84% of them appearing once. Findings of the study overall: By week 6 at 0.1 to 3.0 mg/kg, blood CD4+ and CD8+ T cells had expanded clonally.

Patients who had autoimmune disease history or got systemic immunosuppression were left out. The clonotype comes from an adult with an advanced solid tumor such as melanoma, head and neck, liver or kidney cancer. Sequenced material: CD4+ or CD8+ T cells sorted from blood, taken in a trial of the OX40 agonist ivuxolimab. The chain couples TRBV7-6 to TRBJ2-5, with D possibly matching TRBD2 (5 bases). The CDR3 DNA reads TGTGCCAGCAGCTTGAGGGAGATTGATTATGAGGAGACCCAGTACTTC. Its protein is CASSLREIDYEETQYF.